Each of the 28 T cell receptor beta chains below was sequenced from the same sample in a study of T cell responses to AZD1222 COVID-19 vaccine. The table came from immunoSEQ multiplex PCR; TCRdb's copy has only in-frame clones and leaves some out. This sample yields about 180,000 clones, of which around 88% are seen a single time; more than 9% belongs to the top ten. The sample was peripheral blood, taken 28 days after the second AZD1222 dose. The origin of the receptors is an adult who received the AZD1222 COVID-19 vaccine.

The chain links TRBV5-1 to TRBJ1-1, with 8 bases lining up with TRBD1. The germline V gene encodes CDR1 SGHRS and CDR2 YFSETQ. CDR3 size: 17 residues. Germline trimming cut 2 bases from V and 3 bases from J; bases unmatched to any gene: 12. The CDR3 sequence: CASSFGRQGALYTEAFF. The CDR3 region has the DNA TGCGCCAGCAGCTTTGGCCGCCAGGGGGCGCTGTACACTGAAGCTTTCTTT.

CDR3 sequence reads: CASSQGIAGGPNRPDTQYF. CDR3 sequence (DNA): TGCGCCAGCAGCCAAGGGATAGCGGGGGGGCCCAATAGGCCAGATACGCAGTATTTT. This chain uses TRBV4-1 with TRBJ2-3, with 11 bases matching TRBD2. CDR3 length: 19 amino acids. Trimming removed 1 base from V and 4 bases from J; junction bases left unmatched: 13. The germline V gene encodes CDR1 MGHRA and CDR2 YSYEKL.

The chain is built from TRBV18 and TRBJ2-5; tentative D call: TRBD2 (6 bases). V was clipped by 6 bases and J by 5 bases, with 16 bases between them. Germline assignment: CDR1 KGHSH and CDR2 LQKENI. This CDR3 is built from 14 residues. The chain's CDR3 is CASSPGLGTETQYF. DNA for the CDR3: TGTGCCAGCTCTCCGGGACTGGGGACGGAGACCCAGTACTTC.

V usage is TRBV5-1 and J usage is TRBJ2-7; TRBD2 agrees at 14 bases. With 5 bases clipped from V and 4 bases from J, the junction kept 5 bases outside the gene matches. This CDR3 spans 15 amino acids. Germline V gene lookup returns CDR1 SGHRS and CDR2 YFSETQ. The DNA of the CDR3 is TGCGCCAGCAGTCTAGGGACTAGCGGGGGATACGAGCAGTACTTC. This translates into CASSLGTSGGYEQYF.

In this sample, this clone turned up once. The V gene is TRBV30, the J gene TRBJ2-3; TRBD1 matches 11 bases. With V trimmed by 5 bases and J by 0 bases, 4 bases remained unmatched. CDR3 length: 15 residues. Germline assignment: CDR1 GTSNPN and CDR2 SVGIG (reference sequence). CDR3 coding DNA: TGTGCCTGGGGACAGGGGGCCTCTAGCACAGATACGCAGTATTTT. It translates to CAWGQGASSTDTQYF.

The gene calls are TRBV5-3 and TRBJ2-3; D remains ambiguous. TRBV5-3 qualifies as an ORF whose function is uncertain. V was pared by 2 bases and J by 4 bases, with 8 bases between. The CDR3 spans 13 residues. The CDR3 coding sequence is TGTGCCAGAAGCTTTAGCAGGTCAGATACGCAGTATTTT. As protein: CARSFSRSDTQYF.

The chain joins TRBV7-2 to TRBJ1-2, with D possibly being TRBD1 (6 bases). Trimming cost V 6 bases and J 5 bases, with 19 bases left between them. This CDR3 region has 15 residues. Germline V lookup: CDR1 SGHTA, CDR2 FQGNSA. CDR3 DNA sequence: TGTGCCAGCAGTACCAATTACAGGGTTGAATATGGCTACACCTTC. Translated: CASSTNYRVEYGYTF.

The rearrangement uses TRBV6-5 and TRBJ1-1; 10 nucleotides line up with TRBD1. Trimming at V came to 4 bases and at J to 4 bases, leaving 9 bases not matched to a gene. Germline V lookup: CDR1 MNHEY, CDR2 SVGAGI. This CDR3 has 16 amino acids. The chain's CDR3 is CASSSGTGVWVTEAFF. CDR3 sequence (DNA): TGTGCCAGCAGTTCCGGGACAGGGGTGTGGGTCACTGAAGCTTTCTTT.

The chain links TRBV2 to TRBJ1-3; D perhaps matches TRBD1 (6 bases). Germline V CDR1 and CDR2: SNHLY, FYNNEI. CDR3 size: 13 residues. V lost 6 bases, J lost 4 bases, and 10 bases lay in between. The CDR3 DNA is TGTGCCAGCAGCGGCGACAGGGGAAACACCATATATTTT. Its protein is CASSGDRGNTIYF.

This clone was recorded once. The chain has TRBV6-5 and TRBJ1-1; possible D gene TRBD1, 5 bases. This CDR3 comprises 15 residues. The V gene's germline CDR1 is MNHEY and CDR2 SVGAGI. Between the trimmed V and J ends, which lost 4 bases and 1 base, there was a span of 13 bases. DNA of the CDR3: TGTGCCAGCAGTTCCGGGGCCGAGTCGAACACTGAAGCTTTCTTT. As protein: CASSSGAESNTEAFF.

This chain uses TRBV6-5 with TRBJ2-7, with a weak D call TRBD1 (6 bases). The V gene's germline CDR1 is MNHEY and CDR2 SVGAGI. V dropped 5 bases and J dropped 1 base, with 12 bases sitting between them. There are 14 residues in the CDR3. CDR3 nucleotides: TGTGCCAGCAGTCCAGACAGGACGTCCTACGAGCAGTACTTC. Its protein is CASSPDRTSYEQYF.

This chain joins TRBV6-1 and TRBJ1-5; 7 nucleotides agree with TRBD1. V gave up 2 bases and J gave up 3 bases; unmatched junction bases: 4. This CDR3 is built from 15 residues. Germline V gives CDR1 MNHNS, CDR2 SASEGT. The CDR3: CASSEMDRNNQPQHF. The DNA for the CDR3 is TGTGCCAGCAGTGAAATGGACAGGAACAATCAGCCCCAGCATTTT.

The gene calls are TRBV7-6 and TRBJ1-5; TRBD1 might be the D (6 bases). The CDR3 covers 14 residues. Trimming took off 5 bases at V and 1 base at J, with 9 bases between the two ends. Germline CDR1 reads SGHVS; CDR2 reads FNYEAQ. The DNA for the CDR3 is TGTGCCAGCAGCGGGAGGGGGAGCAATCAGCCCCAGCATTTT. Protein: CASSGRGSNQPQHF.

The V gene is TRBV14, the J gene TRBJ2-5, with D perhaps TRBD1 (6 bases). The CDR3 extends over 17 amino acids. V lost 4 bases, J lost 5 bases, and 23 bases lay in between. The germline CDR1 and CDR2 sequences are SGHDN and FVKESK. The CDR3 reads CASSLKDGLGARETQYF. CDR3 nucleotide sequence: TGTGCCAGCAGCCTTAAGGATGGTCTGGGGGCCAGGGAGACCCAGTACTTC.

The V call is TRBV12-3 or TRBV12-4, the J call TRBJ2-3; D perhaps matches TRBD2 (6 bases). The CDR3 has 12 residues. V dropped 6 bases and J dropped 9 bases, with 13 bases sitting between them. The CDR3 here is CASSPGTSTQYF. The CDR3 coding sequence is TGTGCCAGCAGCCCCGGGACTTCCACGCAGTATTTT.

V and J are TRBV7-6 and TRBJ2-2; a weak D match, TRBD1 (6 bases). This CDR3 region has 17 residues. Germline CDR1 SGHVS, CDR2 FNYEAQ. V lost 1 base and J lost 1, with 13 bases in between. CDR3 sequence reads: CASSLGTGTLNTGELFF. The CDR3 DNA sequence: TGTGCCAGCAGCTTAGGAACCGGGACATTGAACACCGGGGAGCTGTTTTTT.

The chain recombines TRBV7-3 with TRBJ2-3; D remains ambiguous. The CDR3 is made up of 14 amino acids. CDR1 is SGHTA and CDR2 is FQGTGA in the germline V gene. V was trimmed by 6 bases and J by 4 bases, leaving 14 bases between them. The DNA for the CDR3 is TGTGCCAGCAGTCCCCAATCCCGCGCAGATACGCAGTATTTT. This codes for CASSPQSRADTQYF. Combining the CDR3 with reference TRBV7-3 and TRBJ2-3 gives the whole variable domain GAGVSQTPSNKVTEKGKYVELRCDPISGHTALYWYRQSLGQGPEFLIYFQGTGAADDSGLPNDRFFAVRPEGSVSTLKIQRTERGDSAVYLCASSPQSRADTQYFGPGTRLTVL.

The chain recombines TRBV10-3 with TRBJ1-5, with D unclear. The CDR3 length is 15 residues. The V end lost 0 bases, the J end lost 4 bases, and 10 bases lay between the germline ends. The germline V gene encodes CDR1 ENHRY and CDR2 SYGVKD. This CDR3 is CAISESRSANQPQHF. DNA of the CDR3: TGTGCCATCAGTGAGTCGAGGTCAGCAAATCAGCCCCAGCATTTT.

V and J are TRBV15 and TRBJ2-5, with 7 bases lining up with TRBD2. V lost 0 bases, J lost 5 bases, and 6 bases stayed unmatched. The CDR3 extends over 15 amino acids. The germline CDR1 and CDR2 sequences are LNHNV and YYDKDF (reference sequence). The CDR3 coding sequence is TGTGCCACCAGCAGAGATCGGGTCGGGGGGGAGACCCAGTACTTC. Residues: CATSRDRVGGETQYF.

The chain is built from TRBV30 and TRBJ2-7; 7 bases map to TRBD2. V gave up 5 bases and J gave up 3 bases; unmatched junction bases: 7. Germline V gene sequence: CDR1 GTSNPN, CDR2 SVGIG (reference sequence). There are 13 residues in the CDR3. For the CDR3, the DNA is TGTGCCTGGGCATCGGGAGGCAACTACGAGCAGTACTTC. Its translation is CAWASGGNYEQYF.

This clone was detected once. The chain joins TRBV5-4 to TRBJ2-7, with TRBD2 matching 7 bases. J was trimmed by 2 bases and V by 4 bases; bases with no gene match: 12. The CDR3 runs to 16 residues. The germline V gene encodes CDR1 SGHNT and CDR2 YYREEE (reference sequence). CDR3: CASSPEGGGYTYEQYF. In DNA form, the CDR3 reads TGTGCCAGCAGCCCGGAGGGCGGGGGTTACACCTACGAGCAGTACTTC.

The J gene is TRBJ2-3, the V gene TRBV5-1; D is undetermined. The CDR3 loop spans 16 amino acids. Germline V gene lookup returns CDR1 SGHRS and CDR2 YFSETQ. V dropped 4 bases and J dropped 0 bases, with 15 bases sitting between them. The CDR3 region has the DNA TGCGCCAGCAGCCTACGGACCGGAGATAGCACAGATACGCAGTATTTT. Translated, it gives CASSLRTGDSTDTQYF.

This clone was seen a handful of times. CDR3 in DNA: TGTGCCAGCAGTTTATCCCTCGGGGGCGGCTACACCTTC. Encoded protein: CASSLSLGGGYTF. The chain couples TRBV28 to TRBJ1-2; the D gene is possibly TRBD1 (6 bases). Germline V gene data show CDR1 as MDHEN and CDR2 as SYDVKM. V was trimmed by 1 base and J by 8 bases, leaving 11 bases between them. The CDR3 totals 13 residues.

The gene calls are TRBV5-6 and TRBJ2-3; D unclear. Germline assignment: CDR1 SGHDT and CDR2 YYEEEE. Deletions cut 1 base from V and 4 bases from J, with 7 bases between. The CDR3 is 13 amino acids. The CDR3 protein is CASSLLEADTQYF. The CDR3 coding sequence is TGTGCCAGCAGCTTGTTAGAGGCAGATACGCAGTATTTT.

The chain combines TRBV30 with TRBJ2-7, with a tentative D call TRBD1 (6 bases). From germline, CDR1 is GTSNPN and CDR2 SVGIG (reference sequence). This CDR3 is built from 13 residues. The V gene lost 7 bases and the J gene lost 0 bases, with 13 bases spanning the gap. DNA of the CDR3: TGTGCCTATAGGATAGGGGGCTCCTACGAGCAGTACTTC. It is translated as CAYRIGGSYEQYF.

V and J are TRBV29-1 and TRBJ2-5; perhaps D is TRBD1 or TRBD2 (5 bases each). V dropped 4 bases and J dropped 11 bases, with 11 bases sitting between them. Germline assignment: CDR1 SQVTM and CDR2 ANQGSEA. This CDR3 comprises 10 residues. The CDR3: CSVAGPTQYF. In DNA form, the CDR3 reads TGCAGCGTTGCGGGGCCGACACAGTACTTC. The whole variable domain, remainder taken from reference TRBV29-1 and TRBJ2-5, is SAVISQKPSRDICQRGTSLTIQCQVDSQVTMMFWYRQQPGQSLTLIATANQGSEATYESGFVIDKFPISRPNLTFSTLTVSNMSPEDSSIYLCSVAGPTQYFGPGTRLLVL.

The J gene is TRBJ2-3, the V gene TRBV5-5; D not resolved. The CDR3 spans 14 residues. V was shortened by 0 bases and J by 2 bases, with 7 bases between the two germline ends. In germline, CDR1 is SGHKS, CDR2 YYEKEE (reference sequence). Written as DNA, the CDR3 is TGTGCCAGCAGCTTGGACTCGACCACAGATACGCAGTATTTT. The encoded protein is CASSLDSTTDTQYF.

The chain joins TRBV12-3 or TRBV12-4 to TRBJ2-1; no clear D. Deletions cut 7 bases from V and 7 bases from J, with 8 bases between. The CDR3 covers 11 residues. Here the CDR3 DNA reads TGTGCCAGCACGCAAGAGAATGAGCAGTTCTTC. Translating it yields CASTQENEQFF.